The 16 T cell receptor beta chains reported below all come from one sample, sequenced in a study of beta chain features in type 1 diabetes (dated by TCRdb to 2016 to 2018). Receptor amplification or capture employed the immunoSEQ multiplex PCR assay. The High Capacity cDNA Reverse Transcription Kit was used to reverse transcribe all of the isolated RNA, meaning that expressed TCRB transcripts were what got sequenced. Imported from immuneACCESS, the table was reduced by TCRdb to in-frame sequences with V and J called. These copies leave out some clones; in studies compared against another copy, an unresolved V gene accounts for under half, and the cause of the remainder is not known. The table for this sample lists hundreds of thousands of clones; less than 10% of them were counted only once. The biggest ten clones account for around 0.45% of the sample. The sequencing sample was made of central memory CD4+ T cells from blood. The receptors were sampled from a woman younger than 30 in good health.

A word on this clone: A much larger clone is a single base away; this may be a read error. The sample contains more than one DNA sequence encoding this CDR3. This chain links TRBV28 with TRBJ1-5, with D perhaps TRBD1 (5 bases). V lost 6 bases and J 1 base, leaving 7 bases between the germline ends. The CDR3 extends over 13 amino acids. Germline V gives CDR1 MDHEN, CDR2 SYDVKM. CDR3: CASSRDSNQPQHF. CDR3 coding DNA: TGTGCCAGCAGCCGGGACAGCAATCAGCCCCAGCATTTT.

The rearrangement uses TRBV7-9 and TRBJ1-2, with 7 bases aligning to TRBD1. Per germline, CDR1 SEHNR and CDR2 FQNEAQ (reference sequence). The V gene end was trimmed by 5 bases and the J gene end by 8 bases; junction bases not matched to a gene: 8. The CDR3 is 13 residues long. CDR3: CASSVDRSDGYTF. The CDR3 DNA sequence: TGTGCCAGCAGCGTGGACAGGTCTGACGGCTACACCTTC.

This clone was counted only a few times. The J gene is TRBJ2-2, the V gene TRBV28; no definite D call. V lost 4 bases, J lost 6 bases, and 3 bases lay in between. CDR3 length: 11 residues. CDR1 and CDR2 from the germline V gene are MDHEN and SYDVKM. CDR3 in DNA: TGTGCCAGCAGTTGGGCCGGGGAGCTGTTTTTT. It specifies CASSWAGELFF.

This rearrangement joins TRBV7-3 to TRBJ2-1; TRBD1 agrees at 7 bases. The germline V gene encodes CDR1 SGHTA and CDR2 FQGTGA. J was trimmed by 8 bases and V by 5 bases; bases with no gene match: 3. The CDR3 contains 12 residues. As DNA, the CDR3 is TGTGCCAGCAGCCACAGGGGCCATGAGCAGTTCTTC. It yields the protein CASSHRGHEQFF.

This clone occurred a few times. The rearrangement links TRBV7-2 to TRBJ2-1; 7 bases are a match to TRBD2. Germline V gives CDR1 SGHTA, CDR2 FQGNSA. Trimming cost V 5 bases and J 10 bases; bases outside gene matches: 17. The CDR3 totals 16 residues. CDR3 sequence (DNA): TGTGCCAGCAGCACCCCCGGGGAGGCGGGAGCAGGGGAGCAGTTCTTC. Translated, it gives CASSTPGEAGAGEQFF.

This clone was seen ten or more times. The sample carries other DNA sequences with the same CDR3. The chain links TRBV5-1 to TRBJ1-2; 8 bases are a match to TRBD1. J was trimmed by 2 bases and V by 0 bases; bases with no gene match: 3. This CDR3 spans 15 amino acids. Per germline, CDR1 SGHRS and CDR2 YFSETQ. CDR3 sequence reads: CASSLAGTGNYGYTF. In nucleotides, the CDR3 is TGCGCCAGCAGCTTGGCCGGGACAGGCAACTATGGCTACACCTTC.

This clone was recorded at least ten times. The J gene is TRBJ1-4, the V gene TRBV23-1, with 8 positions matching TRBD1. TRBV23-1 is sorted into the ORF group, with uncertain function. CDR3 length: 16 amino acids. J was trimmed by 5 bases and V by 7 bases; bases with no gene match: 12. The CDR3 coding sequence is TGCGCCAGCATCTCCAGGGGGCGAAAAGGAAATGAAAAACTGTTTTTT. As protein: CASISRGRKGNEKLFF.

A note on this clone: This CDR3 is also generated by other DNA sequences in the sample. This rearrangement joins TRBV7-2 to TRBJ2-5; D is ambiguous. Germline V CDR1 and CDR2: SGHTA, FQGNSA. This CDR3 has 12 amino acids. Trimming took 3 bases from V and 5 from J, leaving 7 bases between them. The CDR3 here is CASSLLRETQYF. DNA of the CDR3: TGTGCCAGCAGCTTGTTACGGGAGACCCAGTACTTC.

This clone was found a few times. The chain carries TRBV18 and TRBJ2-6; no clear D gene. Trimming stripped 6 bases from V and 4 bases from J, with 16 bases between. Per the germline V gene, CDR1 is KGHSH and CDR2 is LQKENI. The CDR3 runs to 16 residues. CDR3 protein: CASSPRREAGANVLTF. For the CDR3, the DNA is TGTGCCAGCTCGCCCCGACGAGAGGCCGGGGCCAACGTCCTGACTTTC.

For the CDR3, the DNA is TGTGCCAGCAGGGACACCTCCCGGACCTACCAAGAGACCCAGTACTTC. Amino acid sequence: CASRDTSRTYQETQYF. The chain employs TRBV28 and TRBJ2-5; a weak D match, TRBD1 (5 bases). The CDR3 has 16 residues. Trimming shortened V by 6 bases and J by 0 bases, and 17 bases separated the two germline ends. Germline CDR1 is MDHEN and CDR2 is SYDVKM.

V and J are TRBV5-1 and TRBJ2-1; a weak D match, TRBD1 (5 bases). Germline values: CDR1 SGHRS, CDR2 YFSETQ. This CDR3 is 15 amino acids long. The ends were cut back, 0 bases at V and 4 bases at J, with 11 bases in the middle. DNA of the CDR3: TGCGCCAGCAGCTTGGAAGGGGTGTCTTACAATGAGCAGTTCTTC. It encodes CASSLEGVSYNEQFF.

V and J are TRBV7-2 and TRBJ2-2; D unresolved. The V gene's germline CDR1 is SGHTA and CDR2 FQGNSA. The CDR3 consists of 13 residues. V was pared by 3 bases and J by 2 bases, with 4 bases between. The CDR3 bases are TGTGCCAGCAGCTTCCTTAACACCGGGGAGCTGTTTTTT. Translated: CASSFLNTGELFF.

The V and J genes are TRBV28 and TRBJ2-5; TRBD2 matches at 7 bases. This CDR3 comprises 16 residues. Germline V gene data show CDR1 as MDHEN and CDR2 as SYDVKM. Losses at the gene ends were 3 bases for V and 1 base for J; bases not matched to a gene: 8. DNA for the CDR3: TGTGCCAGCAGTTTCCGGCGAGCGGGGCCCCAAGAGACCCAGTACTTC. Amino acid sequence: CASSFRRAGPQETQYF.

The genes are TRBV7-3 and TRBJ2-2; D unresolved. V was pared by 2 bases and J by 6 bases, with 4 bases between. The V gene's germline CDR1 is SGHTA and CDR2 FQGTGA. The CDR3 consists of 12 residues. CDR3 sequence: CASSLSAGELFF. In nucleotides, the CDR3 is TGTGCCAGCAGCTTATCCGCCGGGGAGCTGTTTTTT.

V gene TRBV27 combines with J gene TRBJ2-1; TRBD2 matches at 9 bases. The V gene's germline CDR1 is MNHEY and CDR2 SMNVEV (reference sequence). The length of the CDR3 is 15 residues. V was pared by 4 bases and J by 5 bases, with 6 bases of the junction left unmatched. Written as DNA, the CDR3 is TGTGCCAGCAGTTCCATACTAGCGGGTAACAATGAGCAGTTCTTC. Translation: CASSSILAGNNEQFF.

This clone was counted at least ten times. The V call is TRBV5-6, the J call TRBJ2-7; D is undetermined. The CDR3 runs 12 residues. Trimming pared 1 base from V and 2 bases from J, leaving 4 bases between. From germline, CDR1 is SGHDT and CDR2 YYEEEE. The CDR3 sequence is CASSLRAYEQYF. CDR3 DNA sequence: TGTGCCAGCAGCTTGCGCGCCTACGAGCAGTACTTC. Full variable domain (remainder filled in from reference TRBV5-6 and TRBJ2-7): DAGVTQSPTHLIKTRGQQVTLRCSPKSGHDTVSWYQQALGQGPQFIFQYYEEEERQRGNFPDRFSGHQFPNYSSELNVNALLLGDSALYLCASSLRAYEQYFGPGTRLTVT.